A selection of T cell receptor beta chains follows, all from one sample in a study of human T cells and chemical hapten exposure. TCRdb reprocessed the RACE reads with MiXCR, giving one entry per CDR3 protein. The sample contains 62,000 or so distinct CDR3 sequences, approximately 11% of which appear only once. Sequences were derived from whole blood, sampled in connection with sensitization to the hapten diphenylcyclopropenone (DPC). The receptors derive from a woman aged 50 to 60 with alopecia areata. Some clones in this sample may be carry-over from other donors' samples. Each CDR3 is given with its conserved first and last residue. Each record gives: J gene, D gene, V gene, clone size, CDR3 DNA, CDR3 protein. D genes are given only for firm matches. Some rows have no size entry. The others give once, few or many, or a class for an expanded clone.

TRBJ2-3 | - | TRBV29-1 | many | TGCAGCGGGAAGACGTACCTCACAGATACGCAGTATTTT | CSGKTYLTDTQYF
TRBJ1-4 | - | TRBV27 | - | TGTGCCAGCAGTTTATCGAAGGGCCGGGCAGGGAATGAAAAACTGTTTTTT | CASSLSKGRAGNEKLFF
TRBJ2-1 | - | TRBV28 | many | TGTGCCAGCAGCTACCGAGTGCAGTTCTTC | CASSYRVQFF
TRBJ2-5 | - | TRBV12-3/TRBV12-4 | - | TGTGCCAGCAACGAAGGGGACGGGGGAAGAGAGACCCAGTACTTC | CASNEGDGGRETQYF
TRBJ1-4 | - | TRBV4-2 | few | TGTGCCAGCAGCCAAGACTGGCAGGGCTCTAATGAAAAACTGTTTTTT | CASSQDWQGSNEKLFF
TRBJ1-6 | - | TRBV5-1 | - | TGCGCCAGCAGCTTCAATGTGGCCGGGAGCAATTCACCCCTCCACTTT | CASSFNVAGSNSPLHF
TRBJ1-6 | - | TRBV9 | few | TGTGCCAGCAGCGTAGGAGGGAGGGATGATTCACCCCTCCACTTT | CASSVGGRDDSPLHF
TRBJ2-5 | - | TRBV2 | - | TGTGCCAGCACCCGCCGTCTCCGCGTCGAGACCCAGTACTTC | CASTRRLRVETQYF
TRBJ1-1 | - | TRBV5-1 | - | TGCGCCGCCCGCTCGAGGGGGAACACTGAAGCTTTCTTT | CAARSRGNTEAFF
TRBJ2-2 | - | TRBV7-3 | - | TGTGCCAGCAGCGACGTACGGAGGGACACCGGGGAGCTGTTTTTT | CASSDVRRDTGELFF
TRBJ2-1 | - | TRBV29-1 | - | TGCAGCGCCATGGACCACAATGAGCAGTTCTTC | CSAMDHNEQFF
TRBJ2-4 | TRBD1 | TRBV7-8 | many | TGTGCCAGCAGCCCCAAATCACAGGGGGCGAACATTCAGTACTTC | CASSPKSQGANIQYF
TRBJ1-2 | TRBD1 | TRBV12-3/TRBV12-4 | - | TGTGCCAGCAAGGGACAGGGGGCCGAGGGCTACACCTTC | CASKGQGAEGYTF
TRBJ2-5 | - | TRBV9 | many | TGTGCCAGCAGCGTAGAACCCCTAGGTCAAGAGACCCAGTACTTC | CASSVEPLGQETQYF
TRBJ1-5 | - | TRBV18 | many | TGTGCCAGCTCACCGGGAAGGGGCAATCAGCCCCAGCATTTT | CASSPGRGNQPQHF
TRBJ1-5 | - | TRBV7-9 | many | TGTGCCAGCAGCTTAGAAGGGGGCAATCAGCCCCAGCATTTT | CASSLEGGNQPQHF
TRBJ2-7 | TRBD1 | TRBV28 | many | TGTGCCAGCAGTTACCAGGGGGTACCCCCCTACGAGCAGTACTTC | CASSYQGVPPYEQYF
TRBJ2-2 | - | TRBV2 | few | TGTGCCAGCAGACAGGAACACACCGGGGAGCTGTTTTTT | CASRQEHTGELFF
TRBJ2-5 | TRBD2 | TRBV20-1 | - | TGCAGTGCGACCCCTAGCGGGACCTTCCAGACCCAGTACTTC | CSATPSGTFQTQYF
TRBJ1-5 | TRBD1 | TRBV7-2 | many | TGTGCCAGCAGCTTAGGGACAGGGGGCTTTCAGCCCCAGCATTTT | CASSLGTGGFQPQHF
TRBJ2-7 | TRBD2 | TRBV30 | - | TGTGCCTGGAGTGTACAATCGGGAGGCATCTCCGAGCAGTACTTC | CAWSVQSGGISEQYF
TRBJ2-7 | TRBD1 | TRBV27 | - | TGTGCCAGCAGTTCGGGACAGGGACCTTACGAGCAGTACTTC | CASSSGQGPYEQYF
TRBJ2-7 | - | TRBV5-5 | - | TGTGCCAGCAGCTTAAGCAGGGGAGGCGGCGAGCAGTACTTC | CASSLSRGGGEQYF
TRBJ2-3 | - | TRBV6-2/TRBV6-3 | - | TGTGCCAGCAGTTATCCCACAGATACGCAGTATTTT | CASSYPTDTQYF
TRBJ1-5 | - | TRBV27 | many | TGTGCCAGCAGTTTTAATCCAGGTCAGCCCCAGCATTTT | CASSFNPGQPQHF
TRBJ1-6 | - | TRBV13 | - | TGTGCCAGCAGCTCGGGGGGCCCCCTCTATAATTCACCCCTCCACTTT | CASSSGGPLYNSPLHF
TRBJ1-1 | - | TRBV20-1 | many | TGCAGTGCTTTCAAACCAGGGAAAGATTCTGAAGCTTTCTTT | CSAFKPGKDSEAFF
TRBJ2-1 | TRBD2 | TRBV20-1 | few | TGCAGTGCTAGATCCCAGACTAGCGGCTCCTACAATGAGCAGTTCTTC | CSARSQTSGSYNEQFF
TRBJ1-1 | TRBD1 | TRBV7-7 | many | TGTGCTAGCGAGGGGGCAGGAAAGAACACTGAAGCTTTCTTT | CASEGAGKNTEAFF
TRBJ2-1 | TRBD2 | TRBV29-1 | few | TGCAGCGTTGGGCCACCCCGGGGGGGGGTATACAATGAGCAGTTCTTC | CSVGPPRGGVYNEQFF
TRBJ2-7 | TRBD2 | TRBV20-1 | few | TGCAGTGCTAGAGCCCGCACGATGACTAGCGGGGGAAACTACGAGCAGTACTTC | CSARARTMTSGGNYEQYF
TRBJ2-2 | TRBD1 | TRBV10-3 | few | TGTGCCATTCTCCGGGGGACAGGGGAAACCGGGGAGCTGTTTTTT | CAILRGTGETGELFF
TRBJ2-1 | TRBD2 | TRBV20-1 | few | TGCAGTGCTAGAGATCCTAGCGGGGGTCGTGATGAGCAGTTCTTC | CSARDPSGGRDEQFF
TRBJ2-7 | - | TRBV29-1 | many | TGCAGCGTGGGGGACGGGAGCTGGGCCAACGAGCAGTACTTC | CSVGDGSWANEQYF
TRBJ1-1 | - | TRBV7-8 | once | TGTGCCAGCAGCCCCTCCGAGGCAGCGAGAGGGACTGAAGCTTTCTTT | CASSPSEAARGTEAFF
TRBJ1-5 | - | TRBV28 | - | TGTGCCAGCAGTTTAGAGGATCAGCCCCAGCATTTT | CASSLEDQPQHF
TRBJ2-5 | TRBD2 | TRBV20-1 | many | TGCAGTGCTAGAGTAGCGGGAGGCGCGGAGACCCAGTACTTC | CSARVAGGAETQYF
TRBJ1-2 | - | TRBV4-2 | many | TGTGCCAGCAGCCAAGATCGCGCATACAGTAACTATGGCTACACCTTC | CASSQDRAYSNYGYTF
TRBJ1-5 | - | TRBV4-2 | - | TGTGCCAGCAGCCAGGCAAATCAGCCCCAGCATTTT | CASSQANQPQHF
TRBJ1-2 | - | TRBV2 | many | TGTGCCAGCACAGGAGTGCCCGGCTACACCTTC | CASTGVPGYTF
TRBJ2-2 | TRBD2 | TRBV9 | many | TGTGCCAGCACCACTCAAAACGTAGCGGGAGGCGGCGGGGAGCTGTTTTTT | CASTTQNVAGGGGELFF
TRBJ2-1 | - | TRBV5-1 | few | TGCGCCAGCAGATACCAGGGGGGCTCCTACAATGAGCAGTTCTTC | CASRYQGGSYNEQFF
TRBJ2-2 | - | TRBV9 | few | TGTGCCAGCAGCGTCCGCGGACCGGGGGAGCTGTTTTTT | CASSVRGPGELFF
TRBJ2-2 | TRBD2 | TRBV7-6 | few | TGTGCCAGCAGCCTAACCGGGACTAGCGGGTCCGGGGAGCTGTTTTTT | CASSLTGTSGSGELFF
TRBJ2-7 | - | TRBV18 | few | TGTGCCAGCTCACCCGGGCTGACCTACGAGCAGTACTTC | CASSPGLTYEQYF
TRBJ2-4 | - | TRBV4-3 | few | TGCGCCAGCAGCCAAGACGCGGGGGGACAGCGGGCCAAAAACATTCAGTACTTC | CASSQDAGGQRAKNIQYF
TRBJ2-3 | - | TRBV11-2 | - | TGTGCCAGCAGCATAGGGGGTTTGGATACGCAGTATTTT | CASSIGGLDTQYF
TRBJ2-1 | TRBD2 | TRBV2 | - | TGTGCCAGCAGAGGGACTAGCGGGAACAATGAGCAGTTCTTC | CASRGTSGNNEQFF
TRBJ2-2 | - | TRBV7-3 | many | TGTGCCAGCAGAGCGACAGGAGGTGGTGGCGGGGAGCTGTTTTTT | CASRATGGGGGELFF
TRBJ1-2 | - | TRBV10-3 | many | TGTGCCATCAGTGAGAGCCAGGGATTCGCTAACTATGGCTACACCTTC | CAISESQGFANYGYTF
TRBJ1-5 | - | TRBV6-2/TRBV6-3 | many | TGTGCCAGCACGGATAGGCGCAATCAGCCCCAGCATTTT | CASTDRRNQPQHF
TRBJ2-1 | - | TRBV19 | many | TGTGCCAGTAGTCTGATAGGGGGGGATGAGCAGTTCTTC | CASSLIGGDEQFF
TRBJ2-6 | TRBD1 | TRBV27 | - | TGTGCCAGCAGTCTCCGGGACAGCAACTCTGGGGCCAACGTCCTGACTTTC | CASSLRDSNSGANVLTF
TRBJ2-1 | - | TRBV29-1 | many | TGCAGCGTCGCGGACAGCAATGAGCAGTTCTTC | CSVADSNEQFF
TRBJ2-5 | TRBD1 | TRBV20-1 | - | TGCAGTGCTAGAGGGATTCTACCCAAGGGGGCGAGCCAAGAGACCCAGTACTTC | CSARGILPKGASQETQYF
TRBJ2-3 | TRBD1 | TRBV6-4 | - | TGTGCCAGCAGTGACGCAAAGGGGGCCACAGATACGCAGTATTTT | CASSDAKGATDTQYF
TRBJ1-2 | TRBD1 | TRBV5-1 | few | TGCGCCAGCAGCTTACAGGGGGTTGCCTATGGCTACACCTTC | CASSLQGVAYGYTF
TRBJ2-2 | - | TRBV6-5 | many | TGTGCCAGCAGTTACTTCAGCACCGGGGAGCTGTTTTTT | CASSYFSTGELFF
TRBJ2-7 | TRBD2 | TRBV10-3 | many | TGTGCCATCAGTGATAGCGGGAGGGCATACGAGCAGTACTTC | CAISDSGRAYEQYF